The sequence of this T cell receptor (beta chain) was determined in a study of blood T cell repertoires in COVID-19. The wider study: PBMCs, B-cell-depleted T cells, or T cells were the source of the cDNA or gDNA that made up the material.

The data were produced by immunoSEQ multiplex PCR, yet TCRdb's version contains in-frame clones alone and is incomplete. Of fewer than 500,000 clones listed, 75% to 90% are singletons. Cohort assignment relied on participant-reported clinical history. Cohort 3 recovery required two negative PCRs, clearance, or symptom resolution. Sample: PBMCs or T cells enriched from blood (not recorded which). This receptor was obtained from a man younger than 45 who had recovered from COVID-19.

The CDR3 DNA reads as TGTGCCACCAGCGGGGGACAGGGGCTGACTCAGCCCCAGCATTTT. The encoded protein is CATSGGQGLTQPQHF. The rearrangement links TRBV15 to TRBJ1-5; 10 bases are shared with TRBD1. V lost 5 bases, J lost 6 bases, and 7 bases stayed unmatched. The CDR3 consists of 15 residues. The V gene's germline CDR1 is LNHNV and CDR2 YYDKDF (reference sequence).